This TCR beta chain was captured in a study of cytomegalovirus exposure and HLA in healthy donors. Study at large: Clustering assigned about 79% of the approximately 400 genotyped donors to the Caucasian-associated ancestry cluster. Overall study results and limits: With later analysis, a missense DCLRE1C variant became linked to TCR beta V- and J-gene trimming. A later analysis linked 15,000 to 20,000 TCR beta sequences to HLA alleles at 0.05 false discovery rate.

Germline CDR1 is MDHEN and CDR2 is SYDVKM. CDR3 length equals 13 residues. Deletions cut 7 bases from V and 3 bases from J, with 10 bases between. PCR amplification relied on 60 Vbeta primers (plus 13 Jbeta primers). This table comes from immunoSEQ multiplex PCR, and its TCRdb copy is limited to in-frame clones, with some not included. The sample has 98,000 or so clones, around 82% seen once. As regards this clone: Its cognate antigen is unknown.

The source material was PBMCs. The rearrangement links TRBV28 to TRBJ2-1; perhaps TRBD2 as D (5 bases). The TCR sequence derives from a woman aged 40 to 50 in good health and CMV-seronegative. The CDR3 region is CASIRDHYNEQFF. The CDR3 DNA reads TGTGCCAGCATCCGGGATCACTACAATGAGCAGTTCTTC.